The 19 T cell receptor beta chains given below trace back to one sample, sequenced in a study of T-cell memory formation after mild COVID-19. TCRdb reprocessed the 5' RACE reads with MiXCR, giving one entry per CDR3 protein. The profile covers 250,000 to 300,000 distinct CDR3 sequences, with about a sixth appearing a single time and 22% taken by the ten largest. Sequenced input: PBMCs or a T cell subset sorted from them (not recorded which). The receptors here all came from a man aged 18-30 years who had mild COVID-19 (a few samples of this study predate the infection). Cell type and time point are not known.

This clonotype occurred many times. The CDR3 coding sequence is TGCAGTGCTAGAGACTACCTACAGGAAATTTCTCGCAGGGGCAATCAGCCCCAGCATTTT. The encoded protein is CSARDYLQEISRRGNQPQHF. The chain recombines TRBV20-1 with TRBJ1-5, with D perhaps TRBD1 (5 bases). Between the trimmed V and J ends, which lost 0 bases and 2 bases, there was a span of 26 bases. The germline CDR1 and CDR2 sequences are DFQATT and SNEGSKA (reference sequence). This CDR3 has 20 amino acids.

In its sample, this clonotype was seen many times. Possible read error: a much larger clone is one base away. V gene TRBV4-2 combines with J gene TRBJ2-1, with 13 bases aligning to TRBD2. Germline CDR1 reads LGHNA; CDR2 reads YNFKEQ. There are 15 residues in the CDR3. With 2 bases clipped from V and 6 bases from J, the junction kept 1 base outside the gene matches. This CDR3 is CASSQTSGGANEQFF. The CDR3 region has the DNA TGTGCCAGCAGCCAAACTAGCGGGGGGGCCAATGAGCAGTTCTTC.

In this sample, this clonotype turned up a few times. The chain recombines TRBV7-9 with TRBJ1-3; D gene ambiguous. Between the trimmed V and J ends, which lost 5 bases and 4 bases, there was a span of 18 bases. CDR3 length: 16 residues. Looked up from germline, CDR1 is SEHNR and CDR2 is FQNEAQ (reference sequence). The DNA for the CDR3 is TGTGCCAGCAGCCCCCACGGGCGTGGTTTCGGAAACACCATATATTTT. Its translation: CASSPHGRGFGNTIYF.

The J gene is TRBJ1-2, the V gene TRBV4-1, with D hard to call. The CDR3 spans 14 residues. Germline values: CDR1 MGHRA, CDR2 YSYEKL. V lost 3 bases and J lost 2, with 10 bases in between. Here the CDR3 DNA reads TGCGCCAGCAGCCAGCTCACACTAAACTATGGCTACACCTTC. Its protein product is CASSQLTLNYGYTF.

This clonotype turned up a few times. The chain combines TRBV7-2 with TRBJ1-2; D might be TRBD1 (5 bases). This CDR3 is 12 amino acids long. V lost 3 bases and J lost 7, with 9 bases in between. Germline V lookup: CDR1 SGHTA, CDR2 FQGNSA. The CDR3 loop reads CASSFRRGGYTF. The CDR3 DNA sequence: TGTGCCAGCAGCTTTCGGAGGGGTGGCTACACCTTC.

The rearrangement uses TRBV18 and TRBJ2-4; weak D call: TRBD2 (6 bases). CDR1 and CDR2 from the germline V gene are KGHSH and LQKENI. The CDR3 loop spans 19 amino acids. Trimming took 3 bases from V and 3 from J, leaving 24 bases between them. The CDR3 sequence is CASSPGLSLRGQNKNIQYF. The CDR3 DNA reads TGTGCCAGCTCACCCGGACTATCCCTAAGGGGTCAGAACAAAAACATTCAGTACTTC.

The chain combines TRBV7-6 with TRBJ2-6, with a possible D match to TRBD1 (5 bases). V lost 1 base, J lost 2 bases, and 12 bases lay in between. Germline V gene data show CDR1 as SGHVS and CDR2 as FNYEAQ. The CDR3 extends over 17 amino acids. This chain's CDR3 is CASSLVGAITGANVLTF. In DNA form, the CDR3 reads TGTGCCAGCAGCTTAGTTGGGGCAATTACTGGGGCCAACGTCCTGACTTTC.

This clonotype was seen more than once but under ten times. The rearrangement uses TRBV6-2 or TRBV6-3 and TRBJ2-1, with TRBD2 matching over 10 bases. In germline, CDR1 is MNHEY, CDR2 SVGEGT. CDR3 length: 16 amino acids. Trimming cost V 7 bases and J 7 bases; bases outside gene matches: 13. CDR3 residues: CASKGSGGPGSNEQFF. Written as DNA, the CDR3 is TGTGCCAGCAAGGGTAGCGGGGGGCCGGGTAGTAATGAGCAGTTCTTC.

This clonotype appeared a few times. The chain's CDR3 is CAIHQRTSGGHQGETQYF. The CDR3 DNA reads TGTGCCATACACCAGAGGACTAGCGGGGGCCACCAGGGAGAGACCCAGTACTTC. The chain recombines TRBV10-3 with TRBJ2-5; 13 positions agree with TRBD2. Trimming at V came to 9 bases and at J to 4 bases, leaving 17 bases not matched to a gene. The length of the CDR3 is 18 residues. Per germline, CDR1 ENHRY and CDR2 SYGVKD.

The chain has TRBV18 and TRBJ2-5; D not resolved. The CDR3 consists of 13 residues. V gave up 4 bases and J gave up 1 base, with 7 bases separating them. Germline V gene data show CDR1 as KGHSH and CDR2 as LQKENI. As DNA, the CDR3 is TGTGCCAGCTCACGGAATCCCCAAGAGACCCAGTACTTC. Protein: CASSRNPQETQYF.

This clonotype was seen at least ten times. The rearrangement uses TRBV20-1 and TRBJ2-5; 9 bases map to TRBD2. The germline gives CDR1 DFQATT, CDR2 SNEGSKA (reference sequence). The CDR3 is 15 residues long. Unmatched junction bases numbered 5, after V lost 3 bases and J lost 0 bases. CDR3 sequence: CSARAASGDQETQYF. The DNA of the CDR3 is TGCAGTGCTAGGGCAGCTAGCGGGGACCAAGAGACCCAGTACTTC.

The V and J genes are TRBV11-3 and TRBJ2-1; 7 nucleotides line up with TRBD1. V shed 0 bases and J 10 bases; nucleotides not matched to a gene: 6. Germline V gives CDR1 SGHNT, CDR2 YENEEA. The CDR3 runs to 14 residues. This chain's CDR3 is CASSLDYRGREQFF. The CDR3 region has the DNA TGTGCCAGCAGCTTAGACTACAGGGGAAGGGAGCAGTTCTTC.

In its sample, this clonotype was seen a few times. The rearrangement uses TRBV7-8 and TRBJ2-2, with a weak D call TRBD2 (5 bases). CDR1 and CDR2 from the germline V gene are SGHVS and FQNEAQ. The V end lost 5 bases, the J end lost 10 bases, and 17 bases lay between the germline ends. This CDR3 spans 14 amino acids. The CDR3 sequence: CASSNTRALEELFF. As DNA, the CDR3 is TGTGCCAGCAGCAATACGCGGGCCTTAGAGGAGCTGTTTTTT.

The chain joins TRBV6-5 to TRBJ1-2; D is uncertain. The CDR3 length is 10 residues. Germline V gives CDR1 MNHEY, CDR2 SVGAGI. With 4 bases removed from V and 8 bases from J, the gap between germline ends came to 5 bases. CDR3 region: CASSSEGYTF. The CDR3 region has the DNA TGTGCCAGCAGTTCCGAGGGCTACACCTTC.

The chain joins TRBV4-2 to TRBJ2-5; D not certain. Trimming cost V 1 base and J 7 bases, with 7 bases left between them. This CDR3 region has 12 residues. Germline CDR1 and CDR2: LGHNA and YNFKEQ. CDR3 sequence: CASSQVSGTQYF. CDR3 nucleotides: TGTGCCAGCAGCCAAGTCTCTGGGACCCAGTACTTC.

CDR3 region: CASSLAVDREQYV. The CDR3 region has the DNA TGTGCCAGCAGCTTAGCTGTGGATAGAGAGCAGTACGTC. V and J are TRBV7-6 and TRBJ2-7; D call uncertain. The CDR3 is 13 residues long. Germline V CDR1 and CDR2: SGHVS, FNYEAQ. V was shortened by 0 bases and J by 7 bases, with 10 bases between the two germline ends.

This chain joins TRBV12-3 or TRBV12-4 and TRBJ1-2, with TRBD1 matching over 7 bases. J lost 8 bases, V lost 5 bases, and 8 bases had no gene match. CDR3 size: 13 residues. CDR3 protein: CASSLSPGGGYTF. The CDR3 DNA is TGTGCCAGCAGTCTATCGCCAGGGGGAGGCTACACCTTC.

The chain carries TRBV19 and TRBJ2-2; D gene uncertain. CDR1 LNHDA and CDR2 SQIVND come from the germline V gene (reference sequence). Trimming removed 7 bases at V and 3 bases at J, with 12 bases between. This CDR3 comprises 14 residues. The CDR3 sequence is CASKRILHTGELFF. CDR3 nucleotide sequence: TGTGCCAGTAAAAGAATCTTGCACACCGGGGAGCTGTTTTTT.

The chain carries TRBV20-1 and TRBJ2-5; 15 nucleotides line up with TRBD2. The germline V gene has CDR1 DFQATT and CDR2 SNEGSKA (reference sequence). The CDR3 covers 16 residues. After removal of 4 bases from V and 0 bases from J, the junction contained 3 bases not matched to a gene. The CDR3 loop is CSAIGTSGGNQETQYF. The CDR3 DNA reads TGCAGTGCTATTGGGACTAGCGGGGGGAACCAAGAGACCCAGTACTTC.